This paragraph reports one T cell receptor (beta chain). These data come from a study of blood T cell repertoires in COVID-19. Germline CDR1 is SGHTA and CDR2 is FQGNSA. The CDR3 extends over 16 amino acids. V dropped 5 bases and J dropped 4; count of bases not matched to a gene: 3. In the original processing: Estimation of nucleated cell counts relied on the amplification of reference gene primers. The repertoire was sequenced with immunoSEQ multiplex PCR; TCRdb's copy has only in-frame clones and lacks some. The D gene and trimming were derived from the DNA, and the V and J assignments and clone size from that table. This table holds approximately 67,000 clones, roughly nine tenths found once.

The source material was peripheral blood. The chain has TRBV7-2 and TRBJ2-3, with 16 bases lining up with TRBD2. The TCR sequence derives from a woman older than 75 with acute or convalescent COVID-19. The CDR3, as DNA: TGTGCCAGCAGCCTGGGACTAGCGGGGGGGGCAGATACGCAGTATTTT. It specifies CASSLGLAGGADTQYF.